This T cell receptor (beta chain) stems from a study of technical replicates of blood from a handful of donors. The protocol was immunoSEQ multiplex PCR, while the TCRdb copy is restricted to in-frame clones and leaves out a portion. The data hold 68,000 or so clones, with roughly 90% observed a single time. The sample taken for sequencing was PBMCs. The clonotype originates from a human donor in good health. Some clones in this sample may be carry-over from other donors' samples.

CDR3 in amino acids: CASRWDSYHGYTF. DNA of the CDR3: TGTGCCAGCCGCTGGGACAGCTATCATGGCTACACCTTC. The chain is built from TRBV6-5 and TRBJ1-2, with TRBD1 matching 7 bases. Germline values: CDR1 MNHEY, CDR2 SVGAGI. V lost 8 bases and J lost 6; bases outside the gene matches: 9. The CDR3 runs to 13 residues.